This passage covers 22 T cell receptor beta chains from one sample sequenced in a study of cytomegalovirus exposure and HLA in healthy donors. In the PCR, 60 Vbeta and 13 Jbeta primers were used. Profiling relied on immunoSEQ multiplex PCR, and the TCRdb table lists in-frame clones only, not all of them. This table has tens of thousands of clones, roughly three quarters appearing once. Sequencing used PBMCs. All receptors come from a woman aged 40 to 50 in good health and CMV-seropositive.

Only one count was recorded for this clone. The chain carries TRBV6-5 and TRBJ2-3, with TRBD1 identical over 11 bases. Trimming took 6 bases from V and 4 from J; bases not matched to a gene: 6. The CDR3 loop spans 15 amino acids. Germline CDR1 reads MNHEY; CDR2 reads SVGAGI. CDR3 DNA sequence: TGTGCCAGCAGACCGGGACAGGGGGTCGCAGATACGCAGTATTTT. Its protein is CASRPGQGVADTQYF.

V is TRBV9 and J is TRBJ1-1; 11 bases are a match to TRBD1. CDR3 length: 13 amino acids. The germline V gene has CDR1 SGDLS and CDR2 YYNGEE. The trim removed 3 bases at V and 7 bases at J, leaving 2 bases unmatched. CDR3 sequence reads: CASSGTGGFEAFF. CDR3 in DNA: TGTGCCAGCAGCGGGACAGGGGGCTTTGAAGCTTTCTTT. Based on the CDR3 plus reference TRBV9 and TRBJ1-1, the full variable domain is DSGVTQTPKHLITATGQRVTLRCSPRSGDLSVYWYQQSLDQGLQFLIQYYNGEERAKGNILERFSAQQFPDLHSELNLSSLELGDSALYFCASSGTGGFEAFFGQGTRLTVV.

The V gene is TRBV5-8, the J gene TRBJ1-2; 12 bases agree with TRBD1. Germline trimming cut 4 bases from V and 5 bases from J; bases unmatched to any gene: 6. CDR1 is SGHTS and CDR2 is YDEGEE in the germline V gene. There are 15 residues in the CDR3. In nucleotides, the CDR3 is TGTGCCAGCAGCCCGGGGACAGGGGGCGCTTATGGCTACACCTTC. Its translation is CASSPGTGGAYGYTF. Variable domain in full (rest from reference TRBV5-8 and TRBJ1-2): EAGVTQSPTHLIKTRGQQATLRCSPISGHTSVYWYQQALGLGLQFLLWYDEGEERNRGNFPPRFSGRQFPNYSSELNVNALELEDSALYLCASSPGTGGAYGYTFGSGTRLTVV.

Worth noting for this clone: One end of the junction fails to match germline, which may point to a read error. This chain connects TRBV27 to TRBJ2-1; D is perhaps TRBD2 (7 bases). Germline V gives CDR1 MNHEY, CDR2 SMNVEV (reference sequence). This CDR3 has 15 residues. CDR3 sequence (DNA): TGTGCCAGCAATTTAAGGGTGGGGGGGCACAATGAGCAGTTCTTC. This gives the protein CASNLRVGGHNEQFF.

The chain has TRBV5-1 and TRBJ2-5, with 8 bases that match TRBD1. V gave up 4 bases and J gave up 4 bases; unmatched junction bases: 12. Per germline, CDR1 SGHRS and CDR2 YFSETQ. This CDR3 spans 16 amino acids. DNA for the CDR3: TGCGCCAGCAGCACAACCGGACAGGGAGGTTTAGAGACCCAGTACTTC. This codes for CASSTTGQGGLETQYF.

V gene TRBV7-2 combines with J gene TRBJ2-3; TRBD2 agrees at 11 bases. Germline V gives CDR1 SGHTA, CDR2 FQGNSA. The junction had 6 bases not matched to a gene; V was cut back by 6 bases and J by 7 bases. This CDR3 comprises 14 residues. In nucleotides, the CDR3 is TGTGCCAGCAGTCAGGGACTAGCGGACAATACGCAGTATTTT. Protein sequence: CASSQGLADNTQYF.

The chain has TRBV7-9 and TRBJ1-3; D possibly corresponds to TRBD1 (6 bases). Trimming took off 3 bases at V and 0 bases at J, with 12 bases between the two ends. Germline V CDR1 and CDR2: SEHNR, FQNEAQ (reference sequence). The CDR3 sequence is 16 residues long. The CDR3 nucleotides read TGTGCCAGCAGCTTCCCAGACAGGTCCTCTGGAAACACCATATATTTT. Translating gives CASSFPDRSSGNTIYF.

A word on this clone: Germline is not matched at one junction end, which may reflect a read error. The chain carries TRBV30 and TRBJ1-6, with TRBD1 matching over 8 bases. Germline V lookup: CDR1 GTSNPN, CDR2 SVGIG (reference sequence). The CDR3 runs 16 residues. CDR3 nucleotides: TGTACCTGGAGTGGAATACCAGGGGGCAAGAATTCACCCCTCCACTTT. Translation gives CTWSGIPGGKNSPLHF.

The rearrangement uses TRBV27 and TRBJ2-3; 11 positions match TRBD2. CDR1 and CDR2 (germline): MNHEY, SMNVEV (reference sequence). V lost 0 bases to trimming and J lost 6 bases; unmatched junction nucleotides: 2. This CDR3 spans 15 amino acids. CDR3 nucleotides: TGTGCCAGCAGTTTATCGGGACTAGCGGCCGATACGCAGTATTTT. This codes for CASSLSGLAADTQYF.

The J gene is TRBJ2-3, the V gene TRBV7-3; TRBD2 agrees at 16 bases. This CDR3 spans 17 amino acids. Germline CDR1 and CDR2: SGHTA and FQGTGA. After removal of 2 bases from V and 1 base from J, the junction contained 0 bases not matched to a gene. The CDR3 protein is CASSLGTSGRGTDTQYF. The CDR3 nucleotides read TGTGCCAGCAGCTTAGGGACTAGCGGGAGGGGCACAGATACGCAGTATTTT.

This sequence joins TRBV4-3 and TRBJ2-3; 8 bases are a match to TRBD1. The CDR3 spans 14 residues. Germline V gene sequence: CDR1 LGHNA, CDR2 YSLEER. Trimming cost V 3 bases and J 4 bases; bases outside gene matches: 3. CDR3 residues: CASSQLTGADTQYF. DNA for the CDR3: TGCGCCAGCAGCCAGCTGACAGGGGCAGATACGCAGTATTTT.

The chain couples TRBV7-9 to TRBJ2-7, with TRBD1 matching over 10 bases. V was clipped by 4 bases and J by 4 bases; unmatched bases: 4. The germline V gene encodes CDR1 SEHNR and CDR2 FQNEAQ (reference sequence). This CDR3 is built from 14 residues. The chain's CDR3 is CASSSGDRGYEQYF. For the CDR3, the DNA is TGTGCCAGCAGCTCCGGGGACAGGGGATACGAGCAGTACTTC.

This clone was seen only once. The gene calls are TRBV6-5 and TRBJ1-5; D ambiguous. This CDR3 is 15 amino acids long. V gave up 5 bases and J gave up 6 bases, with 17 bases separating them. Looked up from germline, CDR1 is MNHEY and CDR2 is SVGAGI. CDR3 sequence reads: CASSNRASGGQPQHF. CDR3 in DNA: TGTGCCAGCAGTAACCGGGCCTCAGGAGGTCAGCCCCAGCATTTT.

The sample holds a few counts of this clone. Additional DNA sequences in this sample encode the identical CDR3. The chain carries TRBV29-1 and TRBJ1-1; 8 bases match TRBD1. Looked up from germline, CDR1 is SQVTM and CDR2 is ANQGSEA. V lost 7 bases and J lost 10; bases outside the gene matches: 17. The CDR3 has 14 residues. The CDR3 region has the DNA TGCAGCGCGGGCAGACAGGGGATTGTCACGGGAGCTTTCTTT. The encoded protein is CSAGRQGIVTGAFF.

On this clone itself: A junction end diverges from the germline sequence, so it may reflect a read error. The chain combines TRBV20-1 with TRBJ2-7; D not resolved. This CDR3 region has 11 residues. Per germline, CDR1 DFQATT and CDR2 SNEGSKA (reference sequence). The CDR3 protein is CSALPSHEQYF. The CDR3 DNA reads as TGCAGTGCCCTACCCTCCCACGAGCAGTACTTC.

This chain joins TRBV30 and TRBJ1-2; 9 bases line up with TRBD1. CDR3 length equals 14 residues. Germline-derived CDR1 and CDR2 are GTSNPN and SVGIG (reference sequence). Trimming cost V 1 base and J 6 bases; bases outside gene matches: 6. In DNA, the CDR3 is TGTGCCTGGAGTGCCCGACAGGGGGGGAATGGCTACACCTTC. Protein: CAWSARQGGNGYTF.

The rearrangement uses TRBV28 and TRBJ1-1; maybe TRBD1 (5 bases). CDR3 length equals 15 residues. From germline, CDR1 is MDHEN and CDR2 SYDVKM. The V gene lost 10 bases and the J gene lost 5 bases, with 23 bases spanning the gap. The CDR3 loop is CAIHVQGGSGTEAFF. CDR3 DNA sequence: TGTGCCATACATGTCCAGGGAGGGTCGGGGACTGAAGCTTTCTTT.

CDR3 sequence: CASNAGTLSYEQYF. The CDR3, as DNA: TGTGCCAGCAATGCCGGGACTTTATCCTACGAGCAGTACTTC. The rearrangement joins TRBV6-5 to TRBJ2-7, with D tentatively TRBD2 (6 bases). This CDR3 spans 14 amino acids. V was cut by 7 bases and J by 1 base, with 14 bases left in between. CDR1 is MNHEY and CDR2 is SVGAGI in the germline V gene.

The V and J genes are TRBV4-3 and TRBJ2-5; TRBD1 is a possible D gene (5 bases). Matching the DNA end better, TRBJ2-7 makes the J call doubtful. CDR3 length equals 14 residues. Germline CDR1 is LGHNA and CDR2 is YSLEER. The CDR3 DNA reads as TGCGCCAGCTCTAGGGGTGTCGGCTCCTACGAGCAGTACTTC. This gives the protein CASSRGVGSYEQYF.

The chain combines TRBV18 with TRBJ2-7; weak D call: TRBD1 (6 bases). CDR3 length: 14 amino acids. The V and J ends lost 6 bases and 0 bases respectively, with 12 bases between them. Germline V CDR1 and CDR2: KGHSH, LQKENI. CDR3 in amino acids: CASSPRQDSYEQYF. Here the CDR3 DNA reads TGTGCCAGCTCCCCTAGACAGGACTCCTACGAGCAGTACTTC.

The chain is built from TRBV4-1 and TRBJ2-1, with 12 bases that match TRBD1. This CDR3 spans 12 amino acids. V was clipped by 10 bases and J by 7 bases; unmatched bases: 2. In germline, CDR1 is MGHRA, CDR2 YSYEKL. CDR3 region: CATGQGANEQFF. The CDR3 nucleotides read TGCGCCACGGGACAGGGGGCGAATGAGCAGTTCTTC.

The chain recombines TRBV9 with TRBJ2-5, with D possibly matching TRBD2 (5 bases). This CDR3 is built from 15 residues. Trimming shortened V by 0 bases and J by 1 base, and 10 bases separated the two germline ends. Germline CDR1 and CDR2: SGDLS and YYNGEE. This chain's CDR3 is CASSVGARGQETQYF. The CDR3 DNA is TGTGCCAGCAGCGTAGGAGCCCGGGGCCAAGAGACCCAGTACTTC.